This TCR beta chain was retrieved from a study of Tregs in tolerant kidney transplant recipients. Overall study context: Recipients received nonmyeloablative bone marrow transplants from related graft donors, with transient mixed chimerism.

The germline V gene encodes CDR1 MNHEY and CDR2 SMNVEV (reference sequence). Trimming removed 6 bases at V and 5 bases at J, with 21 bases between. The CDR3 runs to 16 residues. Data came from immunoSEQ multiplex PCR; TCRdb stores just in-frame clones and leaves some out. The sample carries some 80,000 clones, under 98% recorded once. This TCR was recovered from a human donor who received a combined kidney and bone marrow transplant. The source material was CD4+ T cells from blood, sampled before the transplant. V gene TRBV27 combines with J gene TRBJ2-3, with a weak D call TRBD2 (7 bases). The CDR3 DNA reads TGTGCCAGCAGCTTAGTTAGAGGGGGGGCCGTAGATACGCAGTATTTT. Its translation is CASSLVRGGAVDTQYF.